A single sample is the source of the 7 T cell receptor beta chains below, sequenced in a study of blood T cell repertoires in COVID-19. The method was immunoSEQ multiplex PCR; TCRdb's version includes in-frame clones alone and lacks a portion of them. The sample yields about 150,000 clones, 81% seen once. Specimen: peripheral blood. All receptors derive from a human donor with acute or convalescent COVID-19. The donor label of this sample is uncertain.

V usage is TRBV19 and J usage is TRBJ1-1; no clear D. The CDR3 is made up of 12 amino acids. Germline CDR1 LNHDA, CDR2 SQIVND (reference sequence). V was trimmed by 10 bases and J by 1 base, leaving 10 bases between them. The CDR3 here is CATWRENTEAFF. CDR3 nucleotides: TGTGCCACCTGGAGGGAGAACACTGAAGCTTTCTTT.

The chain links TRBV29-1 to TRBJ2-7; TRBD1 matches at 7 bases. The CDR3 spans 12 residues. V shed 6 bases and J 6 bases; nucleotides not matched to a gene: 8. Germline CDR1 is SQVTM and CDR2 is ANQGSEA. DNA for the CDR3: TGCAGCGTCCTATACCCAGGGGGCGAGCAGTACGTC. This codes for CSVLYPGGEQYV.

This clone was seen at least ten times. The chain employs TRBV7-8 and TRBJ1-5; D is unclear. The CDR3 runs 15 residues. Germline lookup yields CDR1 SGHVS and CDR2 FQNEAQ. V was trimmed by 1 base and J by 4 bases, leaving 11 bases between them. DNA of the CDR3: TGTGCCAGCAGCTTAGTAAGAGGAGGTAATCAGCCCCAGCATTTT. Its protein is CASSLVRGGNQPQHF.

This clone was observed a handful of times. V is TRBV6-5 and J is TRBJ2-7; 8 bases line up with TRBD1. Germline CDR1 reads MNHEY; CDR2 reads SVGAGI. V lost 7 bases and J lost 5; bases outside the gene matches: 13. The CDR3 sequence is 15 residues long. CDR3 in DNA: TGTGCCAGCACCCGGGACAGGACCGAGGATAACGAGCAGTACTTC. It is translated as CASTRDRTEDNEQYF.

This chain connects TRBV7-2 to TRBJ1-1; D call uncertain. The CDR3 totals 18 residues. Germline-derived CDR1 and CDR2 are SGHTA and FQGNSA. Trimming took 2 bases from V and 1 from J, leaving 20 bases between them. The CDR3 bases are TGTGCCAGCAGCTTAAATCGGCGAGAGCGGTCCAGGAACACTGAAGCTTTCTTT. It encodes CASSLNRRERSRNTEAFF.

The V call is TRBV24-1, the J call TRBJ2-1, with a possible D match to TRBD2 (6 bases). Germline V CDR1 and CDR2: KGHDR, SFDVKD. Trimming took off 5 bases at V and 4 bases at J, with 17 bases between the two ends. The CDR3 consists of 16 residues. The CDR3 DNA follows: TGTGCCACCAGTGCCCCCCTAGGTAGCGGTTACAATGAGCAGTTCTTC. It yields the protein CATSAPLGSGYNEQFF.

The chain couples TRBV2 to TRBJ1-2; 9 bases match TRBD1. The junction had 9 bases not matched to a gene; V was cut back by 5 bases and J by 5 bases. Germline V gives CDR1 SNHLY, CDR2 FYNNEI. The CDR3 extends over 15 amino acids. For the CDR3, the DNA is TGTGCCAGCAGTCCTACAGGGGGCGTAATATATGGCTACACCTTC. This sequence encodes CASSPTGGVIYGYTF.